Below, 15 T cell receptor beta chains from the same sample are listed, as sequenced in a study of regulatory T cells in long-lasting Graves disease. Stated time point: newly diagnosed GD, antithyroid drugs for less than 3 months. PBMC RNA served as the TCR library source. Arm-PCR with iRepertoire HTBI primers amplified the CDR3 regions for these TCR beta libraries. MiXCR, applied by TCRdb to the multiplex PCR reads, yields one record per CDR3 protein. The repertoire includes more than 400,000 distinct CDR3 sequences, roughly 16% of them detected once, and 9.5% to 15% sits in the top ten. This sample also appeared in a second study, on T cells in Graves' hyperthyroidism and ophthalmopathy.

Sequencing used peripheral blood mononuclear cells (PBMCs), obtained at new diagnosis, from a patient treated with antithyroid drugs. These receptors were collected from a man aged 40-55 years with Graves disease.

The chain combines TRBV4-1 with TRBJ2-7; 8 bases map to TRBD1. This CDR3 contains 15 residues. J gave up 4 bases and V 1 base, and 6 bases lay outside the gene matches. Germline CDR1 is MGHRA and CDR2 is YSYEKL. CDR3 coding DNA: TGCGCCAGCAGCCAAGCGAAGAGGACAGGGTACGAGCAGTACTTC. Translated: CASSQAKRTGYEQYF.

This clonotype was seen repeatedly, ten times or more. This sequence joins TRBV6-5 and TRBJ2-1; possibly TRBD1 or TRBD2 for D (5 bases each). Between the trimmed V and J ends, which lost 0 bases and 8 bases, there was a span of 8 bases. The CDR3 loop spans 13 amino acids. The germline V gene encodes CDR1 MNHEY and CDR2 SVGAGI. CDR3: CASSYSVGDEQFF. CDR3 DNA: TGTGCCAGCAGTTACTCCGTGGGGGATGAGCAGTTCTTC.

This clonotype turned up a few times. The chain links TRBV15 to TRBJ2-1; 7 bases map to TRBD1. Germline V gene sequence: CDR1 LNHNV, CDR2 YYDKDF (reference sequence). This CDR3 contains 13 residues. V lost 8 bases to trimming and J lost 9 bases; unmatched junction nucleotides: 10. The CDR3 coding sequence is TGTGCCACCGGTCGGACAGGAAGGGGTGAGCAGTTCTTC. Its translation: CATGRTGRGEQFF.

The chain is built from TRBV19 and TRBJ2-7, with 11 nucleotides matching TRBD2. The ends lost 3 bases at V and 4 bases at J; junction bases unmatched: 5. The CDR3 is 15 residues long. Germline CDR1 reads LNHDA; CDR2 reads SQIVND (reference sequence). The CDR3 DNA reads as TGTGCCAGTAGTATTGCGGCTAGCGGGAGGTACGAGCAGTACTTC. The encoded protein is CASSIAASGRYEQYF.

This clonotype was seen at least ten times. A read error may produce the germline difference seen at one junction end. The CDR3: CASSPRLAGSFNEQFF. DNA of the CDR3: TGTGCCAGCAGCCCACGACTAGCGGGGTCCTTCAATGAGCAGTTCTTC. The chain has TRBV11-2 and TRBJ2-1; 11 positions match TRBD2. CDR3 length: 16 residues. CDR1 SGHAT and CDR2 FQNNGV come from the germline V gene.

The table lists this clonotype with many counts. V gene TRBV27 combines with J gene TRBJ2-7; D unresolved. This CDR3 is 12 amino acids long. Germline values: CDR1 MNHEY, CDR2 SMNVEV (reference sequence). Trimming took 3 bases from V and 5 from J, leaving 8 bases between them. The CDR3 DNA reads TGTGCCAGCAGTTTCCCCCTGGACGAGCAGTACTTC. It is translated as CASSFPLDEQYF.

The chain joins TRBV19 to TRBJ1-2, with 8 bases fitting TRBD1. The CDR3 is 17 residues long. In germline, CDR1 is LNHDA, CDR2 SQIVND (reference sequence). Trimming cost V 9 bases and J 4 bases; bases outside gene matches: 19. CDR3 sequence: CASKGTGIFLRGYGYTF. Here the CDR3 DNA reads TGTGCCAGCAAAGGGACAGGAATATTCCTAAGGGGCTATGGCTACACCTTC.

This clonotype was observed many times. DNA for the CDR3: TGCAGTGCTAGCGGGACTGCGCATTCCTACGAGCAGTACTTC. It is translated as CSASGTAHSYEQYF. The V gene is TRBV20-1, the J gene TRBJ2-7, with D possibly TRBD2 on 6 matching bases. The V end was cut by 3 bases, the J end by 1 base, with 13 bases between. Germline CDR1 is DFQATT and CDR2 is SNEGSKA (reference sequence). The CDR3 is made up of 14 amino acids.

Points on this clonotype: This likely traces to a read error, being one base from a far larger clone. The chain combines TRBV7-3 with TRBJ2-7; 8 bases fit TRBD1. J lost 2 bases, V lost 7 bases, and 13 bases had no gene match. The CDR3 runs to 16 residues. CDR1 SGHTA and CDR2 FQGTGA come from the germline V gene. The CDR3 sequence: CASNTTRTGRPYEQYF. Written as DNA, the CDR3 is TGTGCCAGCAACACTACGAGGACAGGGCGCCCCTACGAGCAGTACTTC.

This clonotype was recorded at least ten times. The CDR3 loop reads CASRPGTGVSDTQYF. CDR3 coding DNA: TGTGCCAGCAGACCCGGGACGGGAGTTTCAGATACGCAGTATTTT. The chain combines TRBV6-1 with TRBJ2-3; maybe TRBD2 (6 bases). Germline CDR1 and CDR2: MNHNS and SASEGT. The CDR3 runs 15 residues. Trimming pared 6 bases from V and 4 bases from J, leaving 17 bases between.

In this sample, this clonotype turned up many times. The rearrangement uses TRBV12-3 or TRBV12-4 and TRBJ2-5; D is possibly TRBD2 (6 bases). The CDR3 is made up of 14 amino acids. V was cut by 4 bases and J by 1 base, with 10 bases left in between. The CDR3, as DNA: TGTGCCAGCAGTTCCCCGGGACTCCAAGAGACCCAGTACTTC. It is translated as CASSSPGLQETQYF.

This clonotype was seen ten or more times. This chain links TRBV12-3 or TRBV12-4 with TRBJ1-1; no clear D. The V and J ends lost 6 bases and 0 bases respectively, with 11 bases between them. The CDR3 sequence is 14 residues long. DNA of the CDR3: TGTGCCAGCAGCCCGCGACACATGAACACTGAAGCTTTCTTT. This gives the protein CASSPRHMNTEAFF.

This CDR3 reads CSVVGGPIGGNTIYF. The CDR3 DNA reads TGCAGCGTTGTTGGGGGTCCAATCGGGGGAAACACCATATATTTT. The rearrangement links TRBV29-1 to TRBJ1-3; tentative D call: TRBD1 (5 bases). Germline loops: CDR1 SQVTM, CDR2 ANQGSEA. Deletions cut 4 bases from V and 4 bases from J, with 17 bases between. CDR3 size: 15 residues. Based on the CDR3 plus reference TRBV29-1 and TRBJ1-3, the full variable domain is SAVISQKPSRDICQRGTSLTIQCQVDSQVTMMFWYRQQPGQSLTLIATANQGSEATYESGFVIDKFPISRPNLTFSTLTVSNMSPEDSSIYLCSVVGGPIGGNTIYFGEGSWLTVV.

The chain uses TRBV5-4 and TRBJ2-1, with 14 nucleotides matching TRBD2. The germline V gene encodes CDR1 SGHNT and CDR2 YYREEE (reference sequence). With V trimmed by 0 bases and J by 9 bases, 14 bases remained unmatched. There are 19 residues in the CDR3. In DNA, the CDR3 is TGTGCCAGCAGCTTGGACAGGAGGAGACTAGCGGGAGGGTCAAGTGAGCAGTTCTTC. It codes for CASSLDRRRLAGGSSEQFF.

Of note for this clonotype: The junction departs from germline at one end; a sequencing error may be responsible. The CDR3 here is CASSPSFPSTNEELFF. In DNA form, the CDR3 reads TGTGCCAGCAGTCCTTCGTTCCCCTCAACTAATGAAGAACTGTTTTTT. V is TRBV6-1 and J is TRBJ1-4; unclear D gene. The CDR3 loop spans 16 amino acids. The germline V gene has CDR1 MNHNS and CDR2 SASEGT.